These T cell receptor beta chains were read from a single sample in a study of cytomegalovirus exposure and HLA in healthy donors. Generated by immunoSEQ multiplex PCR, the TCRdb table keeps only in-frame clones and is missing some. The profile shows some 140,000 clones, 65% to 85% of them singletons. Sequences were obtained from PBMCs. Receptor source: a man younger than 35 in good health and CMV-seronegative. The CDR3 runs from the conserved cysteine through the conserved F or W. The D gene is left open where the match is weak. Not all rows give a size; the values are once, few, many and, for expanded clones, a class.

J gene | D gene | clone size | V gene | CDR3 protein | CDR3 DNA
TRBJ2-7 | TRBD1 | once | TRBV7-2 | CASSLGTGHYEQYF | TGTGCCAGCAGCTTAGGGACAGGGCACTACGAGCAGTACTTC
TRBJ1-2 | TRBD1 | once | TRBV2 | CAGSELGAGGDYGYTF | TGTGCCGGCAGTGAGCTAGGGGCAGGGGGAGACTATGGCTACACCTTC
TRBJ1-3 | NA | NA | TRBV9 | CASSVADTIYF | TGTGCCAGCAGCGTAGCTGACACCATATATTTT
TRBJ2-5 | NA | NA | TRBV4-1 | CASSQEARGETQYF | TGCGCCAGCAGCCAAGAGGCCAGGGGAGAGACCCAGTACTTC
TRBJ2-1 | NA | NA | TRBV7-9 | CSSSLGGGGQFF | TGTTCCAGCAGCTTAGGGGGAGGGGGGCAGTTCTTC
TRBJ1-1 | NA | NA | TRBV6-5 | CASSYGGANTEAFF | TGTGCCAGCAGTTACGGCGGGGCGAACACTGAAGCTTTCTTT
TRBJ2-1 | TRBD1 | NA | TRBV2 | CASATRTGPYNEQFF | TGTGCCAGCGCCACACGGACAGGCCCCTACAATGAGCAGTTCTTC
TRBJ1-5 | TRBD1 | NA | TRBV5-1 | CASSLDPGTGFGQPQHF | TGCGCCAGCAGCTTAGACCCCGGGACAGGATTCGGTCAGCCCCAGCATTTT
TRBJ1-1 | NA | many | TRBV4-3 | CASSQFLGHGSTEAFF | TGCGCCAGCAGCCAATTTCTAGGGCATGGGAGTACTGAAGCTTTCTTT
TRBJ2-2 | NA | NA | TRBV2 | CASSEIFPGTGELFF | TGTGCCAGCAGTGAAATCTTCCCGGGCACCGGGGAGCTGTTTTTT
TRBJ1-2 | NA | NA | TRBV10-3 | CAISERENGYTF | TGTGCCATCAGTGAACGGGAAAATGGCTACACCTTC
TRBJ2-1 | TRBD1 | NA | TRBV9 | CASSRGRGDRALWDEQFF | TGTGCCAGCAGTAGAGGAAGGGGGGACAGGGCGCTATGGGATGAGCAGTTCTTC
TRBJ2-3 | NA | NA | TRBV7-9 | CASSLNGDTQYF | TGTGCCAGCAGCTTAAACGGAGATACGCAGTATTTT
TRBJ2-3 | TRBD2 | NA | TRBV4-2 | CASSQLAVNTDTQYF | TGTGCCAGCAGCCAACTAGCGGTAAACACAGATACGCAGTATTTT
TRBJ2-7 | NA | once | TRBV7-6 | CASSLADTYEQYF | TGTGCCAGCAGCCTGGCCGACACGTACGAGCAGTACTTC
TRBJ2-2 | NA | NA | TRBV11-3 | CASSLDRVTSRTGELFF | TGTGCCAGCAGCTTAGACAGGGTGACAAGCCGGACCGGGGAGCTGTTTTTT
TRBJ1-3 | NA | NA | TRBV6-1 | CASNLSGNTIYF | TGTGCCAGCAATCTCTCTGGAAACACCATATATTTT
TRBJ1-4 | TRBD1 | NA | TRBV18 | CASSRGTGSEKLFF | TGTGCCAGCTCACGGGGGACAGGGTCTGAAAAACTGTTTTTT
TRBJ1-1 | NA | NA | TRBV11-3 | CASGSTDAEAFF | TGTGCCAGCGGTTCGACAGACGCTGAAGCTTTCTTT
TRBJ1-4 | TRBD1 | few | TRBV6-1 | CASRRTGETNEKLFF | TGTGCCAGCAGGCGGACAGGGGAGACTAATGAAAAACTGTTTTTT
TRBJ2-1 | NA | few | TRBV15 | CATSRAWGDTYNEQFF | TGTGCCACCAGCAGAGCGTGGGGAGACACCTACAATGAGCAGTTCTTC
TRBJ2-7 | NA | NA | TRBV11-2 | CASRTSLNEQYF | TGTGCCAGCAGGACTAGTCTCAACGAGCAGTACTTC
TRBJ1-2 | NA | few | TRBV2 | CASSRDINYGYTF | TGTGCCAGCAGCAGGGACATCAACTATGGCTACACCTTC
TRBJ1-2 | NA | NA | TRBV29-1 | CSVFGGGRGYTF | TGCAGCGTTTTTGGGGGCGGGAGAGGCTACACCTTC
TRBJ1-5 | TRBD1 | NA | TRBV6-6 | CASSYHRGLGNQPQHF | TGTGCCAGCAGTTACCACAGGGGGCTCGGCAATCAGCCCCAGCATTTT
TRBJ1-1 | NA | NA | TRBV27 | CASRRGNTEAFF | TGTGCCAGCAGGCGGGGTAACACTGAAGCTTTCTTT
TRBJ1-1 | TRBD1 | few | TRBV4-1 | CASSQVTGGRNTEAFF | TGCGCCAGCAGCCAAGTGACAGGGGGCCGGAACACTGAAGCTTTCTTT
TRBJ1-1 | TRBD1 | NA | TRBV15 | CAAGQVGTEAFF | TGTGCTGCGGGACAGGTCGGCACTGAAGCTTTCTTT
TRBJ2-3 | TRBD1 | NA | TRBV7-2 | CASSLDRASTDTQYF | TGTGCCAGCAGTTTGGACAGGGCTAGCACAGATACGCAGTATTTT
TRBJ2-1 | NA | NA | TRBV7-9 | CASSLALDPGDEQFF | TGTGCCAGCAGCTTAGCGCTGGACCCCGGGGATGAGCAGTTCTTC
TRBJ1-1 | TRBD1 | NA | TRBV4-3 | CASSQAGGLNTEAFF | TGCGCCAGCAGCCAGGCAGGGGGTTTGAACACTGAAGCTTTCTTT
TRBJ1-1 | TRBD1 | NA | TRBV19 | CASSSRQGPLVEAFF | TGTGCCAGTAGTAGTAGACAGGGTCCGCTTGTGGAAGCTTTCTTT
TRBJ2-7 | TRBD1 | NA | TRBV5-6 | CASSSRQGPLREQYF | TGTGCCAGCAGCTCCCGACAGGGGCCCCTCCGGGAGCAGTACTTC
TRBJ2-3 | NA | NA | TRBV4-3 | CASSQVPSLSRDTQYF | TGCGCCAGCAGCCAAGTGCCTAGCCTTTCTAGAGATACGCAGTATTTT
TRBJ1-5 | NA | NA | TRBV6-1 | CASSYGLTNQPQHF | TGTGCCAGCAGCTACGGACTTACCAATCAGCCCCAGCATTTT
TRBJ1-2 | NA | NA | TRBV13 | CASSLRGYGYTF | TGTGCCAGCAGCTTACGGGGCTATGGCTACACCTTC